Presented here are 30 T cell receptor beta chains from one specimen sequenced in a study of post-analysis software for immune sequencing data. Study-wide findings and caveats: Among 5 or 6 TRBV segments more frequent in patients than controls were TRBV5-6, TRBV5-1 and TRBV20-1.

Included in the TCR beta cDNA libraries were unique molecular identifiers. TCRdb independently ran MiXCR on the PCR reads; one entry per CDR3 protein. Of some 890,000 distinct CDR3 sequences listed, approximately 57% were seen once; the top ten hold approximately 4.5%. These receptors' targets are unknown. Sequencing was performed on blood. The receptors were sampled from a girl aged 5 to 17 with multiple sclerosis.

The chain is built from TRBV20-1 and TRBJ1-1, with D unclear. Per the germline V gene, CDR1 is DFQATT and CDR2 is SNEGSKA (reference sequence). This CDR3 spans 16 amino acids. V lost 0 bases to trimming and J lost 0 bases, with 14 bases between them. Written as DNA, the CDR3 is TGCAGTGCTAGAGATAGGGCAGCCGTTATGAACACTGAAGCTTTCTTT. It translates to CSARDRAAVMNTEAFF.

The J gene is TRBJ1-2, the V gene TRBV3-1, with TRBD1 matching over 8 bases. CDR1 LGHDT and CDR2 YNNKEL come from the germline V gene (reference sequence). The V and J ends lost 0 bases and 4 bases, in that order; junction bases with no gene match: 7. The CDR3 has 16 amino acids. The CDR3: CASSQDSGGKGYGYTF. The CDR3 DNA is TGTGCCAGCAGCCAAGATTCAGGGGGCAAGGGCTATGGCTACACCTTC.

This chain connects TRBV5-1 to TRBJ2-7, with 7 bases identical to TRBD2. This CDR3 comprises 15 residues. CDR1 and CDR2 from the germline V gene are SGHRS and YFSETQ. V was pared by 4 bases and J by 0 bases, with 7 bases of the junction left unmatched. In nucleotides, the CDR3 is TGCGCCAGCAGCCTAAGGGCGGGGGACTCCTACGAGCAGTACTTC. Amino acids: CASSLRAGDSYEQYF.

The chain has TRBV20-1 and TRBJ2-5; TRBD1 is a possible D gene (5 bases). The J call is in doubt because the DNA end fits TRBJ2-7 better. From germline, CDR1 is DFQATT and CDR2 SNEGSKA (reference sequence). The length of the CDR3 is 14 residues. The CDR3 protein is CSASLGVHFYEQYF. The CDR3 coding sequence is TGCAGTGCTAGTTTAGGGGTCCACTTTTACGAGCAGTACTTC.

V is TRBV12-3 or TRBV12-4 and J is TRBJ2-3; D gene ambiguous. CDR3 length equals 12 residues. V shed 6 bases and J shed 1 base, with 5 bases lying between them. The CDR3 nucleotides read TGTGCCAGCAGGATCGGCACAGATACGCAGTATTTT. Translation: CASRIGTDTQYF.

The rearrangement uses TRBV12-3 or TRBV12-4 and TRBJ2-4; D is possibly TRBD1 (6 bases). The J call may be mistaken, given a closer DNA end match to TRBJ2-7. The CDR3 length is 13 residues. The CDR3 DNA is TGTGCCAGCAGGACGGGACACGGCTACGAGCAGTACTTC. This translates into CASRTGHGYEQYF.

This clonotype was seen a few times. The chain employs TRBV5-5 and TRBJ1-4; 9 positions match TRBD1. The CDR3 sequence is 16 residues long. Trimming took 0 bases from V and 7 from J; bases not matched to a gene: 7. CDR1 and CDR2 (germline): SGHKS, YYEKEE (reference sequence). The CDR3 protein is CASSLALTGGGEKLFF. The CDR3 DNA sequence: TGTGCCAGCAGCTTGGCTCTGACAGGGGGAGGTGAAAAACTGTTTTTT.

This clonotype was observed a handful of times. The V gene is TRBV7-9, the J gene TRBJ1-2; 7 nucleotides match TRBD1. The CDR3 is made up of 18 amino acids. V was clipped by 0 bases and J by 1 base; unmatched bases: 11. Germline V gene lookup returns CDR1 SEHNR and CDR2 FQNEAQ (reference sequence). CDR3 DNA sequence: TGTGCCAGCAGCTTAGCGTTCGAGGGGGCCACGTTTAACTATGGCTACACCTTC. It encodes CASSLAFEGATFNYGYTF.

This clonotype has just one count. The V gene is TRBV7-3, the J gene TRBJ1-2; D gene ambiguous. The germline V and J ends were trimmed by 8 bases and 0 bases, with 16 bases remaining between them. The CDR3 has 15 residues. Per germline, CDR1 SGHTA and CDR2 FQGTGA. The CDR3 nucleotides read TGTGCCAGCTCGGTGGGAACAGTTTCTAACTATGGCTACACCTTC. It is translated as CASSVGTVSNYGYTF.

V gene TRBV21-1 combines with J gene TRBJ2-1; the table assigns TRBD1, which was not confirmed against the DNA. TRBV21-1 corresponds to a pseudogene. CDR3 length equals 13 residues. CDR3 DNA: TGTGCCAGCAGCAAGGGCGACGCCAATGAGCAGTTCTTC. Encoded protein: CASSKGDANEQFF.

This chain uses TRBV27 with TRBJ2-1; perhaps TRBD1 as D (6 bases). V gave up 5 bases and J gave up 8 bases, with 22 bases separating them. CDR3 size: 16 residues. Germline V gene data show CDR1 as MNHEY and CDR2 as SMNVEV (reference sequence). CDR3 DNA: TGTGCCAGCAGTCTCCGACAGGTTTCGGGGTGCGATGAGCAGTTCTTC. Amino acid sequence: CASSLRQVSGCDEQFF.

The V and J genes are TRBV24-1 and TRBJ1-5; D gene ambiguous. Trimming removed 7 bases at V and 0 bases at J, with 9 bases between. This CDR3 region has 14 residues. Germline CDR1 reads KGHDR; CDR2 reads SFDVKD. CDR3 region: CATRDPNSNQPQHF. In nucleotides, the CDR3 is TGTGCCACCAGGGATCCAAATAGCAATCAGCCCCAGCATTTT.

The chain carries TRBV20-1 and TRBJ2-1; possibly TRBD2 for D (5 bases). Germline CDR1 DFQATT, CDR2 SNEGSKA (reference sequence). The CDR3 extends over 14 amino acids. Trimming removed 3 bases at V and 2 bases at J, with 11 bases between. This CDR3 reads CSARVDGTYNEQFF. In nucleotides, the CDR3 is TGCAGTGCTAGGGTGGACGGGACCTACAATGAGCAGTTCTTC.

The genes are TRBV20-1 and TRBJ2-1; 8 bases line up with TRBD2. Germline CDR1 DFQATT, CDR2 SNEGSKA (reference sequence). The J segment lost 6 bases and the V segment lost 2 bases, leaving 3 bases of the junction unmatched. CDR3 length: 13 residues. As DNA, the CDR3 is TGCAGTGCTAGAAGGACTAGCAGCAATGAGCAGTTCTTC. Amino acid sequence: CSARRTSSNEQFF.

The chain is built from TRBV30 and TRBJ2-3; D is ambiguous. V was pared by 0 bases and J by 1 base, with 8 bases between. CDR3 length: 14 residues. The germline V gene has CDR1 GTSNPN and CDR2 SVGIG (reference sequence). The CDR3 DNA sequence: TGTGCCTGGAGTGTCGTCACCCGCACAGATACGCAGTATTTT. Amino acid sequence: CAWSVVTRTDTQYF.

Only a few counts were recorded for this clonotype. The chain links TRBV29-1 to TRBJ2-1; D possibly matches TRBD1 or TRBD2 (5 bases each). There are 15 residues in the CDR3. CDR1 is SQVTM, CDR2 ANQGSEA, per germline. Trimming removed 4 bases at V and 7 bases at J, with 20 bases between. CDR3 loop: CSVVGPRGVQNEQFF. CDR3 coding DNA: TGCAGCGTTGTTGGGCCGAGGGGAGTACAGAATGAGCAGTTCTTC.

Regarding this clonotype: The junction and the germline gene differ at one end; a read error may be behind it. The chain couples TRBV29-1 to TRBJ1-2; 7 bases align to TRBD1. The CDR3 has 15 residues. CDR1 and CDR2 from the germline V gene are SQVTM and ANQGSEA. CDR3 region: CSVDKGGRASYGHTF. The CDR3 DNA reads as TGCAGCGTTGATAAAGGGGGCAGGGCCAGCTATGGCCACACCTTC.

The chain employs TRBV20-1 and TRBJ1-5, with D maybe TRBD1 (5 bases). Trimming pared 6 bases from V and 3 bases from J, leaving 15 bases between. The CDR3 length is 14 residues. Germline V lookup: CDR1 DFQATT, CDR2 SNEGSKA (reference sequence). CDR3 in DNA: TGCAGTGCCCCGGCGGGGCATATCAATCAGCCCCAGCATTTT. Translating gives CSAPAGHINQPQHF.

This clonotype has more than one count but fewer than ten. This rearrangement joins TRBV20-1 to TRBJ2-4; D not resolved. The end of the DNA is better explained by TRBJ2-7, so the J call may be wrong. The germline gives CDR1 DFQATT, CDR2 SNEGSKA (reference sequence). This CDR3 comprises 15 residues. CDR3 bases: TGCAGTGCTAGATCCTTGCAGGTCTGCTCGTGCGAGCAGTACTTC. Protein sequence: CSARSLQVCSCEQYF.

A few counts support this clonotype. The chain carries TRBV20-1 and TRBJ2-1, with 8 bases that match TRBD1. Germline CDR1 and CDR2: DFQATT and SNEGSKA (reference sequence). Germline trimming cut 6 bases from V and 9 bases from J; bases unmatched to any gene: 4. This CDR3 is 11 amino acids long. The CDR3 reads CSARQGREQFF. The CDR3 bases are TGCAGTGCGCGACAGGGGCGTGAGCAGTTCTTC.

This clonotype was seen more than once but under ten times. The CDR3 DNA is TGTGCCATCAGTGAATCGGGGGTCGAGCAGTACTTC. Its protein is CAISESGVEQYF. The V and J genes are TRBV10-3 and TRBJ2-7, with TRBD2 as a possible D gene (6 bases). V dropped 3 bases and J dropped 6 bases, with 9 bases sitting between them. This CDR3 has 12 amino acids. The germline V gene encodes CDR1 ENHRY and CDR2 SYGVKD.

In its sample, this clonotype was seen a few times. The gene calls are TRBV6-6 and TRBJ2-3; unclear D gene. The CDR3 covers 15 residues. The germline CDR1 and CDR2 sequences are MNHNY and SVGAGI (reference sequence). V was clipped by 5 bases and J by 0 bases, with 12 bases between them. CDR3 protein: CASSAGYSSTDTQYF. Written as DNA, the CDR3 is TGTGCCAGCAGTGCTGGGTATTCTAGCACAGATACGCAGTATTTT.

There are many counts of this clonotype. The V gene is TRBV5-1, the J gene TRBJ2-5, with 10 positions matching TRBD1. The CDR3 runs to 15 residues. V lost 3 bases and J lost 4; bases outside the gene matches: 6. The germline V gene encodes CDR1 SGHRS and CDR2 YFSETQ. The chain's CDR3 is CASSWTGGGGETQYF. CDR3 nucleotides: TGCGCCAGCAGCTGGACAGGGGGTGGCGGAGAGACCCAGTACTTC.

This clonotype was detected only a few times. The CDR3, as DNA: TGTGCCAGCAGCCAGATCAATGAGCAGTTCTTC. As protein: CASSQINEQFF. The V and J genes are TRBV3-1 and TRBJ2-1; D is uncertain. Germline values: CDR1 LGHDT, CDR2 YNNKEL (reference sequence). This CDR3 has 11 amino acids. V was pared by 3 bases and J by 6 bases, with 3 bases between.

This chain uses TRBV12-3 or TRBV12-4 with TRBJ1-2, with D hard to call. The ends were cut back, 0 bases at V and 7 bases at J, with 12 bases in the middle. This CDR3 comprises 14 residues. The CDR3 sequence: CASSLASRLGGYTF. The CDR3 nucleotides read TGTGCCAGCAGTTTAGCATCGCGGTTGGGTGGCTACACCTTC.

This clonotype has a handful of counts. The chain has TRBV3-1 and TRBJ2-7; unclear D gene. Per the germline V gene, CDR1 is LGHDT and CDR2 is YNNKEL (reference sequence). V lost 4 bases and J 3 bases, leaving 10 bases between the germline ends. The CDR3 is 13 amino acids. The CDR3, as DNA: TGTGCCAGCAGCCGGGGTGGAGACTACGAGCAGTACTTC. Amino acid sequence: CASSRGGDYEQYF.

This clonotype was seen a handful of times. J is TRBJ1-5 and V is TRBV7-2; TRBD1 is a possible D gene (6 bases). The CDR3 has 14 residues. The ends were cut back, 6 bases at V and 3 bases at J, with 12 bases in the middle. Germline CDR1 and CDR2: SGHTA and FQGNSA. CDR3 region: CASRQPGHNQPQHF. DNA of the CDR3: TGTGCCAGCAGGCAACCGGGACACAATCAGCCCCAGCATTTT.

The chain joins TRBV7-6 to TRBJ2-4, with D tentatively TRBD1 or TRBD2 (6 bases each). V was shortened by 6 bases and J by 0 bases, with 21 bases between the two germline ends. CDR3 length equals 18 residues. Per the germline V gene, CDR1 is SGHVS and CDR2 is FNYEAQ. The CDR3 region has the DNA TGTGCCAGCAGTCCTATTGAGACGGGGGCTTCAGCCAAAAACATTCAGTACTTC. This codes for CASSPIETGASAKNIQYF.

This clonotype appeared a few times. The genes are TRBV29-1 and TRBJ2-1, with D perhaps TRBD1 or TRBD2 (6 bases each). The CDR3 sequence is 17 residues long. V was cut by 7 bases and J by 7 bases, with 29 bases left in between. Germline V gene lookup returns CDR1 SQVTM and CDR2 ANQGSEA. DNA of the CDR3: TGCAGCGCCAAAGAGAACACCGGGGGCACACTAAGGAATGAGCAGTTCTTC. Amino acids: CSAKENTGGTLRNEQFF.

J is TRBJ2-1 and V is TRBV28, with 11 bases lining up with TRBD2. Trimming at V came to 3 bases and at J to 9 bases, leaving 4 bases not matched to a gene. The germline CDR1 and CDR2 sequences are MDHEN and SYDVKM. The CDR3 runs to 14 residues. The CDR3 nucleotides are TGTGCCAGCAGTTTTTGGCTAGCGGGAGGTGAGCAGTTCTTC. It codes for CASSFWLAGGEQFF. Full variable domain (remainder filled in from reference TRBV28 and TRBJ2-1): DVKVTQSSRYLVKRTGEKVFLECVQDMDHENMFWYRQDPGLGLRLIYFSYDVKMKEKGDIPEGYSVSREKKERFSLILESASTNQTSMYLCASSFWLAGGEQFFGPGTRLTVL.